The rows below give T cell receptor beta chains drawn from one sample of a study of T cells in Graves' hyperthyroidism and ophthalmopathy. MiXCR, applied by TCRdb to the multiplex PCR reads, yields one record per CDR3 protein. The sample contains a few hundred thousand distinct CDR3 sequences, 40% to 55% of which appear only once. Sequencing input: peripheral blood or thyroid tissue (not recorded which). The origin of the receptors is a woman between 18 and 30 years old with Graves' hyperthyroidism. CDR3s include the opening cysteine and the closing phenylalanine or tryptophan. D genes are given only for firm matches. Size is stated for part of the rows, as once, few or many counts, or as a class when the clone is expanded.

>TRBV29-1|14|few|TRBJ1-1|-
TGCAGCGTTGAATCTCCGGGACACCACACTGAAGCTTTCTTT
CSVESPGHHTEAFF
>TRBV7-8|16|-|TRBJ1-4|-
TGTGCCAGCAGCCTCCGGGACGGAGGGTGGCGTGAAAAACTGTTTTTT
CASSLRDGGWREKLFF
>TRBV2|15|-|TRBJ1-5|TRBD1
TGTGCCAGCAGTCCACAGGGGGCGCGAAGTCAGCCCCAGCATTTT
CASSPQGARSQPQHF
>TRBV29-1|14|-|TRBJ1-3|-
TGCAGCGTTCTCCGGGATACCTCTGGAAACACCATATATTTT
CSVLRDTSGNTIYF
>TRBV29-1|15|few|TRBJ2-2|-
TGCAGCGTACTCCTGACACGCCTAGGGGCCGGGGAGCTGTTTTTT
CSVLLTRLGAGELFF
>TRBV20-1|13|-|TRBJ2-7|-
TGCAGTGCTAACCCGACCAGTGCCTACGAGCAGTACTTC
CSANPTSAYEQYF
>TRBV6-1|15|few|TRBJ1-1|-
TGTGCCAGCAGTGCCCGTACAGGATTGAACACTGAAGCTTTCTTT
CASSARTGLNTEAFF
>TRBV20-1|15|few|TRBJ2-7|-
TGCAGTGCTAGGAGCCTACCTAGCGCCTCCTACGAGCAGTACTTC
CSARSLPSASYEQYF
>TRBV7-9|13|few|TRBJ1-5|TRBD1
TGTGCCAGCAGCGCGGGACAGTATCAGCCCCAGCATTTT
CASSAGQYQPQHF
>TRBV10-3|15|-|TRBJ2-7|TRBD2
TGTGCCATCAGTGAGTCCGGGGGAGGGCTCTACGAGCAGTACTTC
CAISESGGGLYEQYF
>TRBV15|15|-|TRBJ2-3|-
TGTGCCACCAGCAGGTCTAGGGGGGGGGGCTCTACGCAGTATTTT
CATSRSRGGGSTQYF
>TRBV7-9|14|many|TRBJ1-2|TRBD1
TGTGCCAGCAGCTTCGGGCAGGGGGTCGAAGGCTACACCTTC
CASSFGQGVEGYTF
>TRBV11-1|14|once|TRBJ2-5|TRBD2
TGTGCCAGCAGCAGCGCGGGAGAGCAAGAGACCCAGTACTTC
CASSSAGEQETQYF
>TRBV7-2|16|few|TRBJ1-4|TRBD1
TGCGCCAGCAGCTGCGGACAGGGGCCAACTAATGAAAAACTGTTTTTT
CASSCGQGPTNEKLFF
>TRBV7-9|15|many|TRBJ1-3|-
TGTGCCAGCAGAGACAGGAGTAGCTCTGGAAACACCATATATTTT
CASRDRSSSGNTIYF
>TRBV5-4|14|-|TRBJ1-6|-
TGTGCCAGCAGCTTGGAGGCTCTCCCGGCACCCCTCCACTTT
CASSLEALPAPLHF
>TRBV2|15|few|TRBJ1-5|-
TGTGCCAGCAGTTACGAGGGGGTTAGCAATCAGCCCCAGCATTTT
CASSYEGVSNQPQHF
>TRBV7-2|14|many|TRBJ1-4|TRBD1
TGTGCCAGCACCCCGGGACAGGGGGACGAAAAACTGTTTTTT
CASTPGQGDEKLFF
>TRBV7-8|16|many|TRBJ2-7|-
TGTGCCAGCAGCTTAGGGACACACTTCGACTCCTACGAGCAGTACTTC
CASSLGTHFDSYEQYF
>TRBV9|17|few|TRBJ1-4|-
TGTGCCAGCAGCCCGTCCGCGGTTGGAGGGAGTAACGAAAAACTGTTTTTT
CASSPSAVGGSNEKLFF
>TRBV10-3|15|-|TRBJ2-7|TRBD2
TGTGCCATCAGTGATGGGCTAGCGGGGATCTACGAGCAGTACTTC
CAISDGLAGIYEQYF
>TRBV25-1|13|-|TRBJ2-2|-
TGTGCCAGCAGTGAGGCCGAGACCGGGGAGCTGTTTTTT
CASSEAETGELFF
>TRBV2|14|-|TRBJ1-2|TRBD1
TGTGCCAGCAGTTTCGCCGGGGACAGGGATGGCTACACCTTC
CASSFAGDRDGYTF
>TRBV2|12|-|TRBJ1-2|-
TGTGCCAGCAGTGTAATGGGGTTTGGCTACACCTTC
CASSVMGFGYTF
>TRBV2|14|many|TRBJ1-5|TRBD1
TGTGCCAGCAGCAAGACAGGGGCTCATCAGCCCCAGCATTTT
CASSKTGAHQPQHF
>TRBV19|12|many|TRBJ1-2|-
TGTGCCAGTAGCCGCCGGGCTGATGGCTACACCTTC
CASSRRADGYTF